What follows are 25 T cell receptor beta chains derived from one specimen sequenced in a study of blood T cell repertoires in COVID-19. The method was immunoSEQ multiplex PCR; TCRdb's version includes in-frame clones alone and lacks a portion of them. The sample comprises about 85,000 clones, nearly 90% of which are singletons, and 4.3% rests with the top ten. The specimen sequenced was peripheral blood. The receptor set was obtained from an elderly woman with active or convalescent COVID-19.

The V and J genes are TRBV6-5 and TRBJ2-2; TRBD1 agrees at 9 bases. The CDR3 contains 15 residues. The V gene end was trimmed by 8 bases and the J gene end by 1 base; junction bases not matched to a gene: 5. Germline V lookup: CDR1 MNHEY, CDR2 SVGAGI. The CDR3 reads CASHETGGNTGELFF. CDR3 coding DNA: TGTGCCAGCCATGAGACAGGGGGGAACACCGGGGAGCTGTTTTTT.

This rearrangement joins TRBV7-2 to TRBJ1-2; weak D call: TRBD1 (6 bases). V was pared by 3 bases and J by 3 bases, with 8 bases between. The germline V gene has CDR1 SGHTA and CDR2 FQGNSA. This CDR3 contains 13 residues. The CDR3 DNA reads TGTGCCAGCAGCTTGACAGGAGACTATGGCTACACCTTC. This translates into CASSLTGDYGYTF.

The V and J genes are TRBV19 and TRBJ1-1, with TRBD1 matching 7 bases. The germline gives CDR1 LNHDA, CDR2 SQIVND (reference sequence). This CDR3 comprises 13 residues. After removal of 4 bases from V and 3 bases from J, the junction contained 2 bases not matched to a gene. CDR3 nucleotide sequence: TGTGCCAGTAGTAGAGGGACAGACACTGAAGCTTTCTTT. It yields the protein CASSRGTDTEAFF. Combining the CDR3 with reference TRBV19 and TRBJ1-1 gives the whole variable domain DGGITQSPKYLFRKEGQNVTLSCEQNLNHDAMYWYRQDPGQGLRLIYYSQIVNDFQKGDIAEGYSVSREKKESFPLTVTSAQKNPTAFYLCASSRGTDTEAFFGQGTRLTVV.

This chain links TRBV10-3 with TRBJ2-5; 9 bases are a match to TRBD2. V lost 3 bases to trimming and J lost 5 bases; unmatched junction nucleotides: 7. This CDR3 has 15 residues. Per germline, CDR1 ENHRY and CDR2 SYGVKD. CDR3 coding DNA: TGTGCCATCAGTGACGGCGGGAGGGCCGGTGAGACCCAGTACTTC. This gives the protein CAISDGGRAGETQYF.

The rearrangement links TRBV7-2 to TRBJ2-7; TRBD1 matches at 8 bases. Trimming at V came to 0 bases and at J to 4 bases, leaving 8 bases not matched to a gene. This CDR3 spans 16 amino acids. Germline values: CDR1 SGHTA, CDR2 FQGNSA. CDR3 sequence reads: CASSLAGAGGVYEQYF. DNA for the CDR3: TGTGCCAGCAGCTTAGCCGGGGCAGGGGGCGTTTACGAGCAGTACTTC.

The CDR3 protein is CASSYQWDRGHNEQFF. The DNA of the CDR3 is TGTGCCAGCAGTTACCAGTGGGACAGGGGTCACAATGAGCAGTTCTTC. V usage is TRBV6-2 or TRBV6-3 and J usage is TRBJ2-1; 10 bases fit TRBD1. After removal of 2 bases from V and 5 bases from J, the junction contained 6 bases not matched to a gene. The V gene's germline CDR1 is MNHEY and CDR2 SVGEGT. The CDR3 runs to 16 residues.

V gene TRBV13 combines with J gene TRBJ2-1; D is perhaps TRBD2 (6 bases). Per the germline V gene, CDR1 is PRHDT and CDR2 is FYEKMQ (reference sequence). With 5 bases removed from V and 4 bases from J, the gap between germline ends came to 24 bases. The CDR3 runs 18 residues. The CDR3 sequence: CASSQPTSGPQLYNEQFF. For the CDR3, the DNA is TGTGCCAGCAGCCAACCCACAAGCGGGCCCCAGTTATACAATGAGCAGTTCTTC.

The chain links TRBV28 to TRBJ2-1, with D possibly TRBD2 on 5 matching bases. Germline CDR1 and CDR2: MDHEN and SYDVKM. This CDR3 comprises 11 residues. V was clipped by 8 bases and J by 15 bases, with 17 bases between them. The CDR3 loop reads CASRTPGRAFF. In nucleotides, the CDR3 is TGTGCCAGCCGAACACCGGGGAGAGCGTTCTTC. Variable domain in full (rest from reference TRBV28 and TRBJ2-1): DVKVTQSSRYLVKRTGEKVFLECVQDMDHENMFWYRQDPGLGLRLIYFSYDVKMKEKGDIPEGYSVSREKKERFSLILESASTNQTSMYLCASRTPGRAFFGPGTRLTVL.

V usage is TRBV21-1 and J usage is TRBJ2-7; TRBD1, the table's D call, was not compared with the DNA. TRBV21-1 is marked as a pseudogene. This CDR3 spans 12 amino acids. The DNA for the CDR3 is TGTCAGGTCCACCACTCAGTTTACGAGCAGTACTTC. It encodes CQVHHSVYEQYF.

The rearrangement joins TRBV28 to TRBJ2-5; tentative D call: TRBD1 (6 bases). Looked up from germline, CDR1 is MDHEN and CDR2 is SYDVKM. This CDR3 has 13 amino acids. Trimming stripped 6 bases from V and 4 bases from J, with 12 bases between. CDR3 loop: CASSPGGGETQYF. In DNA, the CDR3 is TGTGCCAGCAGCCCTGGGGGCGGAGAGACCCAGTACTTC.

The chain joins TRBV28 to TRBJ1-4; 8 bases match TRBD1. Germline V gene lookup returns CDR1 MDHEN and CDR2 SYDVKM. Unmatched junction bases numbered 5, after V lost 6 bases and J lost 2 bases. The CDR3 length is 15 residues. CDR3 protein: CASSSGGATNEKLFF. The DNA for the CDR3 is TGTGCCAGCAGCTCAGGGGGCGCCACTAATGAAAAACTGTTTTTT. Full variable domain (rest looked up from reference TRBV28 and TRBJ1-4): DVKVTQSSRYLVKRTGEKVFLECVQDMDHENMFWYRQDPGLGLRLIYFSYDVKMKEKGDIPEGYSVSREKKERFSLILESASTNQTSMYLCASSSGGATNEKLFFGSGTQLSVL.

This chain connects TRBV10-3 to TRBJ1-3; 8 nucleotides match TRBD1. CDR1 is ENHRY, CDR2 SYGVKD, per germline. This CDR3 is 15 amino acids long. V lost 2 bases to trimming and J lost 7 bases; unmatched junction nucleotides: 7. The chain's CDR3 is CAISENRGAGNTIYF. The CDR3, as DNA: TGTGCCATCAGTGAGAACAGGGGGGCCGGGAACACCATATATTTT.

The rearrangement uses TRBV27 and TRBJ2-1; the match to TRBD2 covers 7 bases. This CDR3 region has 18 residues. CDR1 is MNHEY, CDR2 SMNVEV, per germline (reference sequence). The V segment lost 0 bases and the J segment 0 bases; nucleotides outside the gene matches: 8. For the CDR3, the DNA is TGTGCCAGCAGTTTATCGTGGCTAGCGGCGTTCTCCTACAATGAGCAGTTCTTC. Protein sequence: CASSLSWLAAFSYNEQFF.

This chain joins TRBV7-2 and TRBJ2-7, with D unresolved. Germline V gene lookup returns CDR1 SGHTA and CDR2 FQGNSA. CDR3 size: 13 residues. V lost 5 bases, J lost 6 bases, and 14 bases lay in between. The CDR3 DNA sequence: TGTGCCAGCAGCCCCACGCACCCCGGCGAGCAGTACTTC. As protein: CASSPTHPGEQYF.

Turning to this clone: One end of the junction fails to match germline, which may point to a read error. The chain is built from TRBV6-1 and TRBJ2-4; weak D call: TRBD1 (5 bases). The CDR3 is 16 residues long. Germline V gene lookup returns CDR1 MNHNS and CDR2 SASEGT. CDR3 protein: CASREEGAVTKNIQYF. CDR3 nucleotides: TGTGCCAGCAGGGAAGAAGGGGCGGTAACCAAAAACATTCAGTACTTC.

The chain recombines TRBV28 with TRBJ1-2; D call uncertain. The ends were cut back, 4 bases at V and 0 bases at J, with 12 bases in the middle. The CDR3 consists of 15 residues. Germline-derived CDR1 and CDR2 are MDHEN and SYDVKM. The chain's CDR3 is CASSSQDYSNYGYTF. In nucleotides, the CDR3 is TGTGCCAGCAGTTCGCAGGATTATTCTAACTATGGCTACACCTTC.

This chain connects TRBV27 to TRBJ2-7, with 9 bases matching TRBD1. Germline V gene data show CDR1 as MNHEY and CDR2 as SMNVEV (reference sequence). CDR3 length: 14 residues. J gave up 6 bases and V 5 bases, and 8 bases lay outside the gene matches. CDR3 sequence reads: CASSRDRVRSEQYF. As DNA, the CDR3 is TGTGCCAGCAGTAGGGACAGGGTGCGGTCCGAGCAGTACTTC.

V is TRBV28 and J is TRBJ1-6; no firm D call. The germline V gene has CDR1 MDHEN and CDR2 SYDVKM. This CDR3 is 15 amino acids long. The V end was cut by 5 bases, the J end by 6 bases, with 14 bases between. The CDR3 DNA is TGTGCCAGCAGTCTACAGACAAGTGTTAATTCACCCCTCCACTTT. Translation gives CASSLQTSVNSPLHF.

The DNA of the CDR3 is TGCGCCAGCAGCTTAACAGGGGTTCACCAAGAGACCCAGTACTTC. Residues: CASSLTGVHQETQYF. This rearrangement joins TRBV5-1 to TRBJ2-5; 7 bases map to TRBD1. This CDR3 region has 15 residues. V shed 2 bases, J shed 0 bases, and the junction held 4 bases outside the gene matches. Germline CDR1 and CDR2: SGHRS and YFSETQ.

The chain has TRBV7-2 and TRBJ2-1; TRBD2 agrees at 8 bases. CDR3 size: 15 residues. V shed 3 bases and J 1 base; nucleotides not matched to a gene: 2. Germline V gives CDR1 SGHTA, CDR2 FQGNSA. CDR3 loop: CASSLREESYNEQFF. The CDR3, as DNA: TGTGCCAGCAGCTTGCGGGAGGAGTCCTACAATGAGCAGTTCTTC. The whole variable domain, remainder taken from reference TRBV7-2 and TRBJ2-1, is GAGVSQSPSNKVTEKGKDVELRCDPISGHTALYWYRQSLGQGLEFLIYFQGNSAPDKSGLPSDRFSAERTGGSVSTLTIQRTQQEDSAVYLCASSLREESYNEQFFGPGTRLTVL.

The CDR3 DNA reads as TGTGCCAGCAGCCAAGCCGGGACAGGGGAAGGAAACACCATATATTTT. Protein product: CASSQAGTGEGNTIYF. The chain uses TRBV3-1 (or the pseudogene TRBV3-2) and TRBJ1-3, with 10 bases lining up with TRBD1. The V segment lost 1 base and the J segment 4 bases; nucleotides outside the gene matches: 4. The germline V gene has CDR1 LGHDT and CDR2 YNNKEL (reference sequence). This CDR3 comprises 16 residues.

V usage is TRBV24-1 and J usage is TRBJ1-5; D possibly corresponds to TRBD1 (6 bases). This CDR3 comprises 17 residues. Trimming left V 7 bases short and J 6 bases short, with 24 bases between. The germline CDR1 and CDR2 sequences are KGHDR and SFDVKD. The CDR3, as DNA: TGTGCCACCAGGGGTGGGCAGGGGACACCTTATACTCAGCCCCAGCATTTT. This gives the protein CATRGGQGTPYTQPQHF.

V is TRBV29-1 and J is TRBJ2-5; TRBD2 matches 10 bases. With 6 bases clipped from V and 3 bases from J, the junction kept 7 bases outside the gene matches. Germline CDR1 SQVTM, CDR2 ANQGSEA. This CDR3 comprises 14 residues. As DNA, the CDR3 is TGCAGCGTAACATCTAGCGGGGGAAAAGAGACCCAGTACTTC. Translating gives CSVTSSGGKETQYF.

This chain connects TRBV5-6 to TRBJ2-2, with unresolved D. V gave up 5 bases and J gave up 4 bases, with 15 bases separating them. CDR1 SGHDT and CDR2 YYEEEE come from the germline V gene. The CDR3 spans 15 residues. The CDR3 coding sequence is TGTGCCAGCAGTTACTCGTCATTACTCACCGGGGAGCTGTTTTTT. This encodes CASSYSSLLTGELFF.

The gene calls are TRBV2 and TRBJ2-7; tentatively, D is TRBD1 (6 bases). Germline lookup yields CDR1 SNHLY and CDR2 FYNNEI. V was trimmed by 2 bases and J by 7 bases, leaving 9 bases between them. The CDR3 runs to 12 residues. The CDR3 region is CASSEQGWEQYF. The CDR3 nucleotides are TGTGCCAGCAGTGAACAGGGGTGGGAGCAGTACTTC.